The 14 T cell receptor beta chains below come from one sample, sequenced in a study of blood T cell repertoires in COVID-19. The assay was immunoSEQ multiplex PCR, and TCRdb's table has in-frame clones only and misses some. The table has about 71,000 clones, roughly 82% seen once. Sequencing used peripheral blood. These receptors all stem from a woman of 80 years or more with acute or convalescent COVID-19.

The CDR3 region is CASSQSSTSGILTGELFF. CDR3 coding DNA: TGTGCCAGCAGCCAAAGCTCGACTAGCGGGATACTTACCGGGGAGCTGTTTTTT. The rearrangement links TRBV7-2 to TRBJ2-2; TRBD2 agrees at 11 bases. The CDR3 covers 18 residues. Germline lookup yields CDR1 SGHTA and CDR2 FQGNSA. After removal of 5 bases from V and 5 bases from J, the junction contained 13 bases not matched to a gene.

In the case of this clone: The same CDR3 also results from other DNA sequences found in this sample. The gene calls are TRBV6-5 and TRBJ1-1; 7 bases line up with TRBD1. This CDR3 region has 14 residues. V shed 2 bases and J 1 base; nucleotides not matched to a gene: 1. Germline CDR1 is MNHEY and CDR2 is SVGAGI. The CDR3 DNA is TGTGCCAGCAGTTACAGGGGGCGGAACACTGAAGCTTTCTTT. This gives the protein CASSYRGRNTEAFF.

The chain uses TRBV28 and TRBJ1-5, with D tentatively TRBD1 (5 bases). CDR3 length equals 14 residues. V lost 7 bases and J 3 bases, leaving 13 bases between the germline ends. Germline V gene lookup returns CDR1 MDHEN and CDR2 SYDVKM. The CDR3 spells CASIHDRHNQPQHF. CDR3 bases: TGTGCCAGCATCCACGACAGACACAATCAGCCCCAGCATTTT.

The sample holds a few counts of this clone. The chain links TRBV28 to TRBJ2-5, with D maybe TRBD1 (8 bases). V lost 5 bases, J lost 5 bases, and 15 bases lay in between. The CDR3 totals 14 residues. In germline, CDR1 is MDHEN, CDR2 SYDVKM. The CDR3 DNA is TGTGCCAGCAGTCCTGACAGGGGAGGGGAGACCCAGTACTTC. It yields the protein CASSPDRGGETQYF. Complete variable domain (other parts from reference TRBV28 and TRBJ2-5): DVKVTQSSRYLVKRTGEKVFLECVQDMDHENMFWYRQDPGLGLRLIYFSYDVKMKEKGDIPEGYSVSREKKERFSLILESASTNQTSMYLCASSPDRGGETQYFGPGTRLLVL.

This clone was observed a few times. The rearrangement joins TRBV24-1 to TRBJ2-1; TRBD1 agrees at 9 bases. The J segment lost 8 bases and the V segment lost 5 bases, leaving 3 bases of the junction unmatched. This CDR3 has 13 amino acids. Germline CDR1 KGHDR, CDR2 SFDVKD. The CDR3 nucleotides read TGTGCCACCAGTGGCACAGGGGGCGATGAGCAGTTCTTC. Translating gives CATSGTGGDEQFF.

In DNA, the CDR3 is TGTGCCAGCAGTTTTACGAGCCGGGACAGGGGTTTCACTGAAGCTTTCTTT. Translated, it gives CASSFTSRDRGFTEAFF. The chain combines TRBV28 with TRBJ1-1; 10 nucleotides align to TRBD1. This CDR3 region has 17 residues. With V trimmed by 3 bases and J by 4 bases, 11 bases remained unmatched. Per the germline V gene, CDR1 is MDHEN and CDR2 is SYDVKM.

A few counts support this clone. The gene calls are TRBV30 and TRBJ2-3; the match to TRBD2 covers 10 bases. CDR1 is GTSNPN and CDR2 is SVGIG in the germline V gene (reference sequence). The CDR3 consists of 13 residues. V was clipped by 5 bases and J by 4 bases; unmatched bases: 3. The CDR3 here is CAWGSGRADTQYF. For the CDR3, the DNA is TGTGCCTGGGGCAGCGGGAGGGCAGATACGCAGTATTTT.

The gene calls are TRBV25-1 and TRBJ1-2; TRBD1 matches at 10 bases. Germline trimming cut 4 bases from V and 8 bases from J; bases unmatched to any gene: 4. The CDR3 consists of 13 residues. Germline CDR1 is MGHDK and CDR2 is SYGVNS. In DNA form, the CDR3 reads TGTGCCAGCAGTGGACAGGGGGCGGGGGGCTACACCTTC. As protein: CASSGQGAGGYTF.

The CDR3 region has the DNA TGTGCCAGCAGTGACGGCCCTAACAGCTCCTACGAGCAGTACTTC. This sequence encodes CASSDGPNSSYEQYF. The chain recombines TRBV6-1 with TRBJ2-7, with no clear D. The V gene's germline CDR1 is MNHNS and CDR2 SASEGT. Trimming took 3 bases from V and 0 from J, leaving 12 bases between them. The CDR3 length is 15 residues.

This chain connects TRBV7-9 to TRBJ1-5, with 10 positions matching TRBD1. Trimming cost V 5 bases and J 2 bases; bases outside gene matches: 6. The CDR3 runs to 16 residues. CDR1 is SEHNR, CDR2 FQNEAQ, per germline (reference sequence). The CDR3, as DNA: TGTGCCAGCAGCGACAGGGGGCAGTTGGGCAATCAGCCCCAGCATTTT. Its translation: CASSDRGQLGNQPQHF.

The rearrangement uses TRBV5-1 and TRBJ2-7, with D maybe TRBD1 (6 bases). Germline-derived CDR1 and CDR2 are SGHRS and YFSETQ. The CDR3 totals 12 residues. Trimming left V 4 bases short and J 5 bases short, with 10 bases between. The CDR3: CASSGTLDEQYF. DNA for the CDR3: TGCGCCAGCAGCGGGACATTGGACGAGCAGTACTTC. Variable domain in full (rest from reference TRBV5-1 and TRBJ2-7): KAGVTQTPRYLIKTRGQQVTLSCSPISGHRSVSWYQQTPGQGLQFLFEYFSETQRNKGNFPGRFSGRQFSNSRSEMNVSTLELGDSALYLCASSGTLDEQYFGPGTRLTVT.

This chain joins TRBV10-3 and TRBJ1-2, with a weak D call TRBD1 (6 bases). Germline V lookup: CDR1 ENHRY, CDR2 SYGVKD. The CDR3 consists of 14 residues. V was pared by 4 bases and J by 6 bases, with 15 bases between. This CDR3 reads CAISGLDRAHGYTF. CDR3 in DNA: TGTGCCATCAGTGGCCTGGACAGAGCCCATGGCTACACCTTC.

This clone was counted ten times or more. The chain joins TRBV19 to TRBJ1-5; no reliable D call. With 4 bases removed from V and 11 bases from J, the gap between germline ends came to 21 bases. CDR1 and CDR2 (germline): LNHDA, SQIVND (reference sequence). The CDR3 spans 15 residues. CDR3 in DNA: TGTGCCAGTAGTAGCCTAGACGTATCCGCCCGGTCCCAGCATTTT. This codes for CASSSLDVSARSQHF. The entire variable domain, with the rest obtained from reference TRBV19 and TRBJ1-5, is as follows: DGGITQSPKYLFRKEGQNVTLSCEQNLNHDAMYWYRQDPGQGLRLIYYSQIVNDFQKGDIAEGYSVSREKKESFPLTVTSAQKNPTAFYLCASSSLDVSARSQHFGDGTRLSIL.

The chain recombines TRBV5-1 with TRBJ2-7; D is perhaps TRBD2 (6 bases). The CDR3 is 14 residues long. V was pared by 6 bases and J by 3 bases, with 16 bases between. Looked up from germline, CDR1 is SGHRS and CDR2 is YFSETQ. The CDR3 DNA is TGCGCCAGCACCTGGGGACTCCGCGACTACGAGCAGTACTTC. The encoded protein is CASTWGLRDYEQYF.